The present T cell receptor (beta chain) was sequenced within a study of post-analysis software for immune sequencing data. Whole-study results and caveats: Those with multiple sclerosis, the patient group, showed significantly lower normalized Chao1 diversity than controls. Patients had higher frequencies than controls of five or six TRBV segments, including TRBV5-6, TRBV5-1 and TRBV20-1.

Built from TCR beta cDNA, the libraries had unique molecular identifiers in them. TCRdb processed the PCR reads anew with MiXCR; each CDR3 protein has one entry. The table shows around 200,000 distinct CDR3 sequences, with 25% to 35% occurring only once. CDR3 length: 14 amino acids. The germline V gene encodes CDR1 DFQATT and CDR2 SNEGSKA (reference sequence). The V segment lost 3 bases and the J segment 7 bases; nucleotides outside the gene matches: 6. This clonotype was seen at least ten times. Its antigen is as yet unknown. Sequenced material: blood. The sequence was obtained from a girl under 18 with multiple sclerosis. The genes are TRBV20-1 and TRBJ2-1; 10 bases align to TRBD2. CDR3 nucleotide sequence: TGCAGTGCTAGTAGGCCTAGCGGGAGTAATGAGCAGTTCTTC. This gives the protein CSASRPSGSNEQFF.